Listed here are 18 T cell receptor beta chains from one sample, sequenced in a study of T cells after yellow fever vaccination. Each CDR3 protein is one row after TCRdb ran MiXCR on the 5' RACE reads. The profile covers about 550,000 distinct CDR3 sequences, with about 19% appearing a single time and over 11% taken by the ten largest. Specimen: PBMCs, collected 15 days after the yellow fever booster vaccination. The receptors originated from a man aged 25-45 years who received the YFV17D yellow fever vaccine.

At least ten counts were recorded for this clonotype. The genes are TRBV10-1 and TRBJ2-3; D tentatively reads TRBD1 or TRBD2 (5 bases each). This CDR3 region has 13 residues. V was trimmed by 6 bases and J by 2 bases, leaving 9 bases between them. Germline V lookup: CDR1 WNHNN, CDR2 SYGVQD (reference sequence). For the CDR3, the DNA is TGCGCCAGCAGAGAAGGGACCACAGATACGCAGTATTTT. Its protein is CASREGTTDTQYF.

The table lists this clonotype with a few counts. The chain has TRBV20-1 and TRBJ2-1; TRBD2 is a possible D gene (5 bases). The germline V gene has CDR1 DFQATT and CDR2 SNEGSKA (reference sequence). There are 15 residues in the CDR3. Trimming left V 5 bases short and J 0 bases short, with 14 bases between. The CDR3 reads CSAHLSGSSYNEQFF. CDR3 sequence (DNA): TGCAGTGCTCATTTAAGTGGGAGCTCCTACAATGAGCAGTTCTTC.

This chain's CDR3 is CSCGDRERNEQFF. The CDR3, as DNA: TGCAGCTGCGGGGACAGGGAACGAAATGAGCAGTTCTTC. This rearrangement joins TRBV29-1 to TRBJ2-1, with 9 bases identical to TRBD1. Germline CDR1 SQVTM, CDR2 ANQGSEA. The ends lost 8 bases at V and 7 bases at J; junction bases unmatched: 9. This CDR3 comprises 13 residues.

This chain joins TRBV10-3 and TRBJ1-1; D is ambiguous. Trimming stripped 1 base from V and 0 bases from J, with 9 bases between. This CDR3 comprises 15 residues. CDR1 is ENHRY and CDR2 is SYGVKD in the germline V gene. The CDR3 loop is CAISEWSGLNTEAFF. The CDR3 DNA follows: TGTGCCATCAGTGAGTGGAGTGGTTTGAACACTGAAGCTTTCTTT.

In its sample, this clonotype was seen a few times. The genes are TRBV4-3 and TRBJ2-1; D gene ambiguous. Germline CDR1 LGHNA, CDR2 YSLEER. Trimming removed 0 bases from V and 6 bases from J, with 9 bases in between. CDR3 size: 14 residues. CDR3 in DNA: TGCGCCAGCAGCCAAGATCTAAAAATCAATGAGCAGTTCTTC. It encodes CASSQDLKINEQFF.

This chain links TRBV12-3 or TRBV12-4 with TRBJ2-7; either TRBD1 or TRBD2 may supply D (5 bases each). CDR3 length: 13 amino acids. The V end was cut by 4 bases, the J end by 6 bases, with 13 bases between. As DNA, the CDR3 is TGTGCCAGCAGTTGGGGGACGACGAGCGAGCAGTACTTC. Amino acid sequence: CASSWGTTSEQYF.

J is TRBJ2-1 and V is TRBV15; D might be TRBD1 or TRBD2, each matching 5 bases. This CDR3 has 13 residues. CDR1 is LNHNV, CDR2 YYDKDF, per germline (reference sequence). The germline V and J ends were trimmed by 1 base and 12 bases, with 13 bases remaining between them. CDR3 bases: TGTGCCACCAGCAGAGCACCGGGGCTGGGGCAGTTCTTC. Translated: CATSRAPGLGQFF.

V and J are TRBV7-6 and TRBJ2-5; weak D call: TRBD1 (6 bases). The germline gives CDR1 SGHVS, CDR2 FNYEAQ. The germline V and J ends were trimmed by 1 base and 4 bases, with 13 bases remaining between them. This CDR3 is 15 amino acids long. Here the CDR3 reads CASSLEVSGAETQYF. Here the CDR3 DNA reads TGTGCCAGCAGCTTAGAGGTTTCAGGGGCAGAGACCCAGTACTTC.

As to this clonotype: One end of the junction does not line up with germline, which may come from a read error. The CDR3 spells CSAEQGTGELFF. CDR3 nucleotides: TGCAGCGCTGAACAGGGGACCGGGGAGCTGTTTTTT. The chain couples TRBV29-1 to TRBJ2-2, with 7 bases lining up with TRBD1. Germline CDR1 reads SQVTM; CDR2 reads ANQGSEA. The CDR3 loop spans 12 amino acids.

This chain's CDR3 is CASSFSRAGNEKLFF. In DNA, the CDR3 is TGTGCCAGCAGTTTCTCTAGGGCTGGTAATGAAAAACTGTTTTTT. V gene TRBV12-3 or TRBV12-4 combines with J gene TRBJ1-4; D not certain. The CDR3 loop spans 15 amino acids. The ends were cut back, 3 bases at V and 4 bases at J, with 12 bases in the middle.

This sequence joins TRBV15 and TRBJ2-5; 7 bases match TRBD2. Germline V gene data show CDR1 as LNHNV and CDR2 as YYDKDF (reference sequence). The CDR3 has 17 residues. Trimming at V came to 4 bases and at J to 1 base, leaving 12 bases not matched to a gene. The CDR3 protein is CATSTGRAGEPQETQYF. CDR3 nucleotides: TGTGCCACCAGCACAGGGCGTGCGGGAGAACCCCAAGAGACCCAGTACTTC.

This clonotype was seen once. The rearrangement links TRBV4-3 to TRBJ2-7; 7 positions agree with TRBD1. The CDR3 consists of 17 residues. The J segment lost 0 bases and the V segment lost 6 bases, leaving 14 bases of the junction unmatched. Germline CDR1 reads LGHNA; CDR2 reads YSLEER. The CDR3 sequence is CASSHCPTGLPSYEQYF. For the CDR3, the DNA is TGCGCCAGCAGTCATTGCCCGACAGGGCTCCCCTCCTACGAGCAGTACTTC.

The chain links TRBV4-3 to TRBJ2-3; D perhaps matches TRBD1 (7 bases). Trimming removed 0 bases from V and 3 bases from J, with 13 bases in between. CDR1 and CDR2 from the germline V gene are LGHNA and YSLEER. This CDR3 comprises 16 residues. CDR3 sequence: CASSQDPGGRTDTQYF. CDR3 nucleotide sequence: TGCGCCAGCAGCCAAGATCCAGGGGGGAGAACAGATACGCAGTATTTT.

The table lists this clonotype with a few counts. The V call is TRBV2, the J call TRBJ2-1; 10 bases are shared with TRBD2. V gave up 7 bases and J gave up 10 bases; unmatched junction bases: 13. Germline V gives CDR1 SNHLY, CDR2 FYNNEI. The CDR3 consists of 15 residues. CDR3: CASTKVGTSASEQFF. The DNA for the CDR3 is TGTGCCAGCACCAAAGTGGGGACTAGCGCGTCGGAGCAGTTCTTC.

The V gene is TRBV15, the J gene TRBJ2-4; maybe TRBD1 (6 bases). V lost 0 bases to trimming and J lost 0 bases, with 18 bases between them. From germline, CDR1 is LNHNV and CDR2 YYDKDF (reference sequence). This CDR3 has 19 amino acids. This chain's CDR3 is CATSREQGDLVVAKNIQYF. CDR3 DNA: TGTGCCACCAGCAGAGAACAGGGTGACCTTGTGGTAGCCAAAAACATTCAGTACTTC.

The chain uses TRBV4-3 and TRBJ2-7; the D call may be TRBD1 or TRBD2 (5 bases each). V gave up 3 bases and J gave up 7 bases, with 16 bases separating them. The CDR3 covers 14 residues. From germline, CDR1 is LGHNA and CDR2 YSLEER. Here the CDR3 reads CASSQGVHTGEQYF. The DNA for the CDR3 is TGCGCCAGCAGCCAGGGGGTCCATACGGGTGAGCAGTACTTC.

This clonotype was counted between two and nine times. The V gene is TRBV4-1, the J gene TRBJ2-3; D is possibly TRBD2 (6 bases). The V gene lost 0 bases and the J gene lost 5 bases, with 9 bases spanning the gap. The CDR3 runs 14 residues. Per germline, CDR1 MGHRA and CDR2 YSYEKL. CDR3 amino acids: CASSQDWGGDTQYF. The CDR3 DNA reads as TGCGCCAGCAGCCAAGATTGGGGAGGAGATACGCAGTATTTT.

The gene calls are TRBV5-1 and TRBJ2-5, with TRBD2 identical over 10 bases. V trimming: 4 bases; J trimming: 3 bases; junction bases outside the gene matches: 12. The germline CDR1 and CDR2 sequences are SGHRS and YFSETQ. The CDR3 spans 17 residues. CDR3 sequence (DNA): TGCGCCAGCAGCAGGATGGCGTCGAGCGGGAGGGAAGAGACCCAGTACTTC. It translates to CASSRMASSGREETQYF.